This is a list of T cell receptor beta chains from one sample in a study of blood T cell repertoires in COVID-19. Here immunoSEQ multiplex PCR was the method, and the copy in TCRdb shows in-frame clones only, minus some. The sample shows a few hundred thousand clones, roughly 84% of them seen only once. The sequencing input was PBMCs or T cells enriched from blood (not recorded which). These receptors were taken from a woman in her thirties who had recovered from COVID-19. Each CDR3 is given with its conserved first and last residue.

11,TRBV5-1,CASSLLNEQFF
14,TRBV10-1,CASSERSGPYEQYF
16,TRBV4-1,CASSQVVPGGSTEAFF
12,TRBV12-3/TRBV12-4,CASSPGTIGYTF
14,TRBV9,CASSVGDYSYEQYF
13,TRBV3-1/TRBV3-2,CASSRSGLETQYF
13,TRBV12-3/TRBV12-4,CASSSIDSDEQFF
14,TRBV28,CASSSGTPILGYTF
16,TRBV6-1,CASSETVGLMGYEQYF
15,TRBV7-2,CASSLDISLATEAFF
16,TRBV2,CASSASGRAASNEQYF
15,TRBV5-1,CASSKRTGGNTEAFF
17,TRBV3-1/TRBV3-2,CASSQGPPQQGNSPLHF
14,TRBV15,CATSRDLGAGGYTF
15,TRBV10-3,CAIRDSDKYDQPQHF
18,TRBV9,CASSVRTRGQVRNSPLHF
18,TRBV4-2,CASSQVNPDRGYGNEQFF
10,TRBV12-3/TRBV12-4,CASSFGKQYF
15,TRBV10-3,CAISETTVTNYGYTF
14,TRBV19,CASSTGQGISEAFF
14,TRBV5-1,CASSHSTGGSEQYF
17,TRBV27,CASSLLAGGPITDTQYF
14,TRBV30,CAWRTGADNSPLHF